This TCR beta chain was sequenced in a study of control samples from healthy donors and cancer patients. Profiling relied on immunoSEQ multiplex PCR, and the TCRdb table lists in-frame clones only, not all of them. The sample includes 200,000 to 250,000 clones, roughly 94% of them seen just once. The CDR3 spans 15 residues. Germline V gene sequence: CDR1 SNHLY, CDR2 FYNNEI. V was pared by 6 bases and J by 0 bases, with 12 bases between. This chain uses TRBV2 with TRBJ2-4; a possible D gene is TRBD1 (6 bases). The TCR was taken from a man aged 45-60 years in good health. Sequenced: blood. CDR3 in amino acids: CASSQDRLAKNIQYF. In DNA form, the CDR3 reads TGTGCCAGCAGCCAGGACAGATTAGCCAAAAACATTCAGTACTTC. Full variable domain (rest looked up from reference TRBV2 and TRBJ2-4): EPEVTQTPSHQVTQMGQEVILRCVPISNHLYFYWYRQILGQKVEFLVSFYNNEISEKSEIFDDQFSVERPDGSNFTLKIRSTKLEDSAMYFCASSQDRLAKNIQYFGAGTRLSVL.